Detailed here is one T cell receptor beta chain. Its antigen is currently unknown. The data were obtained in a study of spatial heterogeneity in lung cancer. Study-level information: Researchers sequenced follow-up PBMC samples if they had them, and these came a median of around two years after resection. Sequences of the beta chain were consistently detected in greater numbers than alpha-chain sequences.

Indicated time point: blood at routine non-recurrence follow-up after resection. Whole RNA came from tumor, nontumor lung or frozen PBMC and was sequenced without being sorted. The germline V gene encodes CDR1 LNHNV and CDR2 YYDKDF (reference sequence). V lost 2 bases and J lost 5; bases outside the gene matches: 2. CDR3 length equals 14 residues. TCRdb redid the calling of the 5' RACE reads with MiXCR, one entry per CDR3 protein. In the table there are over 15,000 distinct CDR3 sequences, approximately 20% of which are singletons. Study findings and constraints: More often at tumor resection than at routine follow-up, ubiquitous expanded tumor TCRs were detected in the blood.

The chain recombines TRBV15 with TRBJ1-5, with TRBD1 matching over 8 bases. The sequenced sample was PBMCs, obtained at follow-up. This sequence was found in a male donor with early-stage non-small cell lung cancer. CDR3 in DNA: TGTGCCACCAGCAGACCAGGGGGCTATCAGCCCCAGCATTTT. Its translation: CATSRPGGYQPQHF.